One sample yielded the 18 T cell receptor beta chains listed below, sequenced in a study of OX40 agonist ivuxolimab in advanced cancers. Some clones are missing from TCRdb's copy, which holds only in-frame ones; the method was immunoSEQ multiplex PCR. Among some 25,000 clones listed, more than 75% were seen once. The sequencing here drew on CD4+ or CD8+ T cells sorted from blood, taken in a trial of the OX40 agonist ivuxolimab. The receptors were sampled from an adult with an advanced solid tumor such as melanoma, head and neck, liver or kidney cancer.

The gene calls are TRBV7-9 and TRBJ1-6; 8 bases are a match to TRBD1. Germline V gene sequence: CDR1 SEHNR, CDR2 FQNEAQ (reference sequence). The V and J ends lost 6 bases and 9 bases, in that order; junction bases with no gene match: 16. This CDR3 has 17 amino acids. CDR3 sequence: CASRTGTGLAGTSPLHF. CDR3 bases: TGTGCCAGCAGAACCGGGACAGGCCTCGCTGGGACTTCACCCCTCCACTTT.

The rearrangement links TRBV2 to TRBJ2-3; D is possibly TRBD1 (5 bases). V was pared by 1 base and J by 1 base, with 15 bases between. CDR1 and CDR2 from the germline V gene are SNHLY and FYNNEI. The CDR3 is 17 amino acids. The CDR3 DNA reads as TGTGCCAGCAGTGAAGGCAGGGTTGCCTTTGGCACAGATACGCAGTATTTT. Protein product: CASSEGRVAFGTDTQYF.

CDR3 sequence reads: CAIERDSYEQYF. The CDR3 nucleotides are TGTGCCATAGAGAGGGATTCCTACGAGCAGTACTTC. J is TRBJ2-5 and V is TRBV6-1; D might be TRBD2 (5 bases). The end of the DNA fits TRBJ2-7 better, so the J call may be wrong. CDR3 size: 12 residues. The germline V gene encodes CDR1 MNHNS and CDR2 SASEGT.

This clone is medium-sized (0.01 to 0.1%) in the sample. V usage is TRBV5-4 and J usage is TRBJ1-2; D is possibly TRBD1 (6 bases). Germline values: CDR1 SGHNT, CDR2 YYREEE (reference sequence). CDR3 length: 13 residues. Deletions cut 2 bases from V and 6 bases from J, with 11 bases between. The CDR3 sequence: CASSFSGGDGYTF. The CDR3 DNA reads as TGTGCCAGCAGCTTTTCGGGGGGCGATGGCTACACCTTC. Together with reference TRBV5-4 and TRBJ1-2, the CDR3 gives the full variable domain: ETGVTQSPTHLIKTRGQQVTLRCSSQSGHNTVSWYQQALGQGPQFIFQYYREEENGRGNFPPRFSGLQFPNYSSELNVNALELDDSALYLCASSFSGGDGYTFGSGTRLTVV.

The chain is built from TRBV9 and TRBJ2-3; D is perhaps TRBD1 (6 bases). The CDR3 sequence is 13 residues long. V was shortened by 5 bases and J by 7 bases, with 14 bases between the two germline ends. Per germline, CDR1 SGDLS and CDR2 YYNGEE. Written as DNA, the CDR3 is TGTGCCAGCAGGGATTACAGGGATCATACGCAGTATTTT. This translates into CASRDYRDHTQYF.

This chain connects TRBV29-1 to TRBJ2-3; no clear D gene. The CDR3 has 15 amino acids. Germline values: CDR1 SQVTM, CDR2 ANQGSEA. Trimming left V 3 bases short and J 1 base short, with 14 bases between. Written as DNA, the CDR3 is TGCAGCGTTGACGGCTTTGTTGCAGGCACAGATACGCAGTATTTT. It yields the protein CSVDGFVAGTDTQYF.

The chain employs TRBV4-3 and TRBJ1-5; D gene uncertain. The CDR3 length is 13 residues. Germline values: CDR1 LGHNA, CDR2 YSLEER. Trimming removed 1 base from V and 2 bases from J, with 3 bases in between. CDR3 DNA sequence: TGCGCCAGCAGCCAAGGGGGCAATCAGCCCCAGCATTTT. Amino acids: CASSQGGNQPQHF.

The CDR3 is CASIQSAGEAADTQYF. The CDR3 coding sequence is TGTGCCAGCATCCAAAGTGCGGGGGAGGCTGCAGATACGCAGTATTTT. The chain combines TRBV7-9 with TRBJ2-3, with TRBD2 matching 7 bases. J lost 4 bases, V lost 7 bases, and 14 bases had no gene match. CDR3 length: 16 residues. Germline V gene data show CDR1 as SEHNR and CDR2 as FQNEAQ (reference sequence).

By frequency in the sample, this clone is hyperexpanded (1% or more). V is TRBV5-6 and J is TRBJ2-2; 10 bases match TRBD1. J was trimmed by 5 bases and V by 3 bases; bases with no gene match: 10. The CDR3 length is 17 residues. Germline CDR1 and CDR2: SGHDT and YYEEEE. The CDR3 DNA reads as TGTGCCAGCAGCTCTTGGTACCGACAGGGGGCGACCGGGGAGCTGTTTTTT. This gives the protein CASSSWYRQGATGELFF. Full variable domain (rest looked up from reference TRBV5-6 and TRBJ2-2): DAGVTQSPTHLIKTRGQQVTLRCSPKSGHDTVSWYQQALGQGPQFIFQYYEEEERQRGNFPDRFSGHQFPNYSSELNVNALLLGDSALYLCASSSWYRQGATGELFFGEGSRLTVL.

The CDR3 DNA follows: TGTGCCAGTACCAAGGGGGGCCGGACAGGGGGAGAGACCCAGTACTTC. Translated: CASTKGGRTGGETQYF. The rearrangement joins TRBV19 to TRBJ2-5; 10 bases agree with TRBD1. Germline values: CDR1 LNHDA, CDR2 SQIVND (reference sequence). This CDR3 has 16 residues. Trimming cost V 7 bases and J 4 bases; bases outside gene matches: 12.

V gene TRBV5-4 combines with J gene TRBJ2-5; D remains unclear. This CDR3 is 12 amino acids long. Germline V CDR1 and CDR2: SGHNT, YYREEE (reference sequence). V was trimmed by 0 bases and J by 3 bases, leaving 3 bases between them. CDR3 nucleotides: TGTGCCAGCAGCTTGGACAAAGAGACCCAGTACTTC. Translated, it gives CASSLDKETQYF. Using reference TRBV5-4 and TRBJ2-5 for the parts outside the CDR3, the full variable domain is ETGVTQSPTHLIKTRGQQVTLRCSSQSGHNTVSWYQQALGQGPQFIFQYYREEENGRGNFPPRFSGLQFPNYSSELNVNALELDDSALYLCASSLDKETQYFGPGTRLLVL.

This chain links TRBV13 with TRBJ2-1; 9 bases are a match to TRBD2. The junction had 4 bases not matched to a gene; V was cut back by 4 bases and J by 3 bases. The V gene's germline CDR1 is PRHDT and CDR2 FYEKMQ (reference sequence). The CDR3 has 15 amino acids. CDR3 in amino acids: CASSWRGGNYNEQFF. In nucleotides, the CDR3 is TGTGCCAGCAGCTGGCGGGGGGGCAACTACAATGAGCAGTTCTTC.

V is TRBV6-5 and J is TRBJ2-1; D is tentatively TRBD1 or TRBD2 (5 bases each). The V end lost 0 bases, the J end lost 12 bases, and 21 bases lay between the germline ends. CDR3 size: 16 residues. CDR1 is MNHEY and CDR2 is SVGAGI in the germline V gene. The CDR3 sequence is CASSYSSSLRGKGQFF. Written as DNA, the CDR3 is TGTGCCAGCAGTTACTCGAGCAGCCTGAGGGGAAAAGGGCAGTTCTTC.

The chain joins TRBV4-1 to TRBJ1-5; possibly TRBD1 for D (5 bases). CDR1 is MGHRA and CDR2 is YSYEKL in the germline V gene. The ends were cut back, 3 bases at V and 7 bases at J, with 13 bases in the middle. The CDR3 is 14 amino acids. In nucleotides, the CDR3 is TGCGCCAGCAGCCAGGCCGGGACGCAACAGCCCCAGCATTTT. The encoded protein is CASSQAGTQQPQHF.

The rearrangement links TRBV19 to TRBJ1-4; D unclear. Germline CDR1 and CDR2: LNHDA and SQIVND (reference sequence). The CDR3 runs to 15 residues. Trimming cost V 1 base and J 0 bases, with 6 bases left between them. The DNA for the CDR3 is TGTGCCAGTAGTATAGGAGGTACAACTAATGAAAAACTGTTTTTT. This translates into CASSIGGTTNEKLFF.

The genes are TRBV2 and TRBJ2-1, with TRBD1 identical over 9 bases. Germline CDR1 SNHLY, CDR2 FYNNEI. This CDR3 has 15 amino acids. The junction had 3 bases not matched to a gene; V was cut back by 6 bases and J by 0 bases. The CDR3 coding sequence is TGTGCCAGCAGGACAGGGGGGGGCTCCTACAATGAGCAGTTCTTC. Residues: CASRTGGGSYNEQFF.

This clone occurred once. The DNA of the CDR3 is TGTGCCAGCGGAATCAGGGGCCTCCCAGCCTACGAGCAGTACTTC. Residues: CASGIRGLPAYEQYF. This chain links TRBV7-2 with TRBJ2-7, with D possibly being TRBD1 (6 bases). Per the germline V gene, CDR1 is SGHTA and CDR2 is FQGNSA. The CDR3 is 15 amino acids. The ends were cut back, 8 bases at V and 2 bases at J, with 19 bases in the middle.

The chain couples TRBV4-1 to TRBJ2-1; TRBD2 matches at 11 bases. Per the germline V gene, CDR1 is MGHRA and CDR2 is YSYEKL. Unmatched junction bases numbered 4, after V lost 5 bases and J lost 4 bases. This CDR3 spans 15 amino acids. The DNA for the CDR3 is TGCGCCAGCAGCGATCGACTAGCGGGGTACAATGAGCAGTTCTTC. Its protein is CASSDRLAGYNEQFF.